This T cell receptor beta chain was sequenced in a study of shared clonotypes between healthy human individuals. Libraries were prepared by immunoSEQ multiplex PCR; TCRdb keeps only in-frame clonotypes and omits some of them. The repertoire has roughly 660,000 clones, roughly 87% of them found once; the top ten carry 34%. This CDR3 has 15 amino acids. The ends lost 5 bases at V and 7 bases at J; junction bases unmatched: 8. Germline V lookup: CDR1 PRHDT, CDR2 FYEKMQ (reference sequence). The clonotype comes from a man younger than 35 in good health. Some clones in this sample may be carry-over from other donors' samples. The sequenced sample consisted of memory CD8+ T cells from PBMCs. Specified subset: CD45RO+ cells pooled with CCR7-negative TemRA cells. The chain employs TRBV13 and TRBJ2-2; 9 bases map to TRBD1. CDR3 protein: CASSPQTGGRGELFF. The DNA of the CDR3 is TGTGCCAGCAGCCCGCAGACAGGGGGGCGCGGGGAGCTGTTTTTT.